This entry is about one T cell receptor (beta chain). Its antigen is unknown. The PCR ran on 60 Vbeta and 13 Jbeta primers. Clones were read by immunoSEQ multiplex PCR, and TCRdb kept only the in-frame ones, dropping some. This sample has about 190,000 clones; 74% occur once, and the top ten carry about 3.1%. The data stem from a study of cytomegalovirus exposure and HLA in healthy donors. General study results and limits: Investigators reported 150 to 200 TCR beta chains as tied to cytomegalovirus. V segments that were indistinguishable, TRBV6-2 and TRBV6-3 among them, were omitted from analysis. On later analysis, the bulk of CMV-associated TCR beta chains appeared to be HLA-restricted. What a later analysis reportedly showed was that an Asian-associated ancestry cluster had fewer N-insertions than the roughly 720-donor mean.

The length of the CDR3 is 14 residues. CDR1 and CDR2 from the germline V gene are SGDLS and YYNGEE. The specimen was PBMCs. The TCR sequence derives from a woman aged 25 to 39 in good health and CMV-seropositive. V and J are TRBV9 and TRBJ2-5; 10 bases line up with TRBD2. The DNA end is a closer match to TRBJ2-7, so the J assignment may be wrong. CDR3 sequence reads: CASSVAAGGYEQYF. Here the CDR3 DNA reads TGTGCCAGCAGCGTAGCAGCGGGAGGGTACGAGCAGTACTTC.